One sample yielded the 13 T cell receptor beta chains listed below, sequenced in a study of blood T cells in healthy people across ages. Through a sample-barcoded 5' primer and a J-beta primer mix, a second PCR was run for 7 to 11 cycles. TCRdb ran MiXCR on the 5' RACE reads and lists one entry per CDR3 protein. Of around 1,000,000 distinct CDR3 sequences listed, 20% to 25% are singletons. These same records also appear under a second study, on T cells of mothers and their children.

The sample consisted of blood. All receptors derive from a girl aged 2-10 years in good health.

The chain has TRBV29-1 and TRBJ2-7; TRBD1 might be the D (5 bases). In germline, CDR1 is SQVTM, CDR2 ANQGSEA. Trimming took 1 base from V and 4 from J, leaving 14 bases between them. This CDR3 comprises 14 residues. The CDR3 coding sequence is TGCAGCGTTGAAGGGGGCACAGGATTATACGAGCAGTACTTC. It encodes CSVEGGTGLYEQYF.

This chain uses TRBV11-2 with TRBJ2-7; tentative D call: TRBD1 (7 bases). The CDR3 sequence is 15 residues long. Germline CDR1 reads SGHAT; CDR2 reads FQNNGV. V was pared by 4 bases and J by 1 base, with 14 bases between. This CDR3 reads CASSSTTGRSYEQYF. For the CDR3, the DNA is TGTGCCAGCAGCTCCACGACAGGGAGGTCCTACGAGCAGTACTTC.

The V and J genes are TRBV7-2 and TRBJ1-5; D is possibly TRBD1 (6 bases). CDR3 length: 17 amino acids. V lost 1 base and J lost 2, with 15 bases in between. Germline CDR1 SGHTA, CDR2 FQGNSA. In DNA form, the CDR3 reads TGTGCCAGCAGCTTAGAGGGGGGGGGCAGGGGCAATCAGCCCCAGCATTTT. Translating gives CASSLEGGGRGNQPQHF.

In its sample, this clonotype was seen a few times. A junction end diverges from the germline sequence, so it may reflect a read error. The rearrangement uses TRBV28 and TRBJ1-1; no clear D gene. The CDR3 runs 13 residues. Germline lookup yields CDR1 MDHEN and CDR2 SYDVKM. The CDR3 DNA sequence: TGTGCCAGCAGCCTCGACATCAACACTGAAGATTTCTTT. Translated, it gives CASSLDINTEDFF.

J is TRBJ2-5 and V is TRBV12-3 or TRBV12-4; TRBD2 might be the D (6 bases). V lost 2 bases and J 0 bases, leaving 13 bases between the germline ends. The length of the CDR3 is 16 residues. CDR3 nucleotide sequence: TGTGCCAGCAGTTTACAGGGACTTAAGTACCAAGAGACCCAGTACTTC. Amino acid sequence: CASSLQGLKYQETQYF.

The chain couples TRBV10-3 to TRBJ1-1, with D perhaps TRBD1 (6 bases). The germline V and J ends were trimmed by 0 bases and 5 bases, with 13 bases remaining between them. CDR3 length: 15 amino acids. Germline assignment: CDR1 ENHRY and CDR2 SYGVKD. Here the CDR3 DNA reads TGTGCCATCAGTGAGTCGGCAGGGGAGGAAACTGAAGCTTTCTTT. It specifies CAISESAGEETEAFF.

This clonotype was recorded at least ten times. The chain employs TRBV3-1 and TRBJ2-5; TRBD2 matches at 9 bases. With V trimmed by 2 bases and J by 5 bases, 3 bases remained unmatched. The CDR3 is 14 amino acids. Germline CDR1 LGHDT, CDR2 YNNKEL (reference sequence). The CDR3 DNA sequence: TGTGCCAGCAGCCAATTAACTAGCGGGGAGACCCAGTACTTC. It specifies CASSQLTSGETQYF.

The V and J genes are TRBV4-1 and TRBJ2-5, with TRBD2 matching over 7 bases. The DNA end favors TRBJ2-1, so the J call may be wrong. Per germline, CDR1 MGHRA and CDR2 YSYEKL. The CDR3 is made up of 17 amino acids. DNA for the CDR3: TGCGCCAGCAGCCAAGAGGTCAGCGGGAAGGGAATAAATGAGCAGTTCTTC. It translates to CASSQEVSGKGINEQFF.

The V and J genes are TRBV28 and TRBJ2-7, with 7 nucleotides matching TRBD1. CDR1 and CDR2 (germline): MDHEN, SYDVKM. The CDR3 is 14 amino acids. Trimming removed 6 bases from V and 6 bases from J; junction bases left unmatched: 11. This chain's CDR3 is CASRPYLRGSEQYF. The CDR3 DNA is TGTGCCAGCAGACCATACCTCAGGGGGAGCGAGCAGTACTTC.

The J gene is TRBJ2-3, the V gene TRBV28; 11 nucleotides align to TRBD2. Germline lookup yields CDR1 MDHEN and CDR2 SYDVKM. The CDR3 runs 19 residues. The ends lost 4 bases at V and 0 bases at J; junction bases unmatched: 12. CDR3 DNA sequence: TGTGCCAGCAGTTCCCAGACCAAAGTAGCGGGAGGGAGCACAGATACGCAGTATTTT. Protein sequence: CASSSQTKVAGGSTDTQYF.

The V gene is TRBV7-2, the J gene TRBJ2-3; TRBD2 matches 10 bases. Losses at the gene ends were 0 bases for V and 5 bases for J; bases not matched to a gene: 5. The CDR3 runs to 16 residues. Germline V gives CDR1 SGHTA, CDR2 FQGNSA. Here the CDR3 reads CASSLASGGTRDTQYF. For the CDR3, the DNA is TGTGCCAGCAGCTTAGCTAGCGGGGGGACAAGAGATACGCAGTATTTT.

The gene calls are TRBV11-2 and TRBJ1-2; 7 nucleotides agree with TRBD1. The ends lost 5 bases at V and 8 bases at J; junction bases unmatched: 11. The CDR3 sequence is 14 residues long. Germline V gene lookup returns CDR1 SGHAT and CDR2 FQNNGV. The CDR3 bases are TGTGCCAGCAGCCCTGTCGAGGGGGCGGACGGCTACACCTTC. Its translation: CASSPVEGADGYTF. Combining the CDR3 with reference TRBV11-2 and TRBJ1-2 gives the whole variable domain EAGVAQSPRYKIIEKRQSVAFWCNPISGHATLYWYQQILGQGPKLLIQFQNNGVVDDSQLPKDRFSAERLKGVDSTLKIQPAKLEDSAVYLCASSPVEGADGYTFGSGTRLTVV.

This clonotype has ten or more counts. V and J are TRBV28 and TRBJ2-5, with 12 bases that match TRBD2. The V segment lost 6 bases and the J segment 4 bases; nucleotides outside the gene matches: 9. Per germline, CDR1 MDHEN and CDR2 SYDVKM. CDR3 length: 16 amino acids. The DNA of the CDR3 is TGTGCCAGCAGAAAACTAGCGGGGGGCGGAGCAGAGACCCAGTACTTC. Translating it yields CASRKLAGGGAETQYF.